Presented here are 17 T cell receptor beta chains from one specimen sequenced in a study of early T cells in non-severe SARS-CoV-2 infection. MiXCR was run by TCRdb on the 5' RACE reads, yielding one entry per CDR3 protein. The repertoire holds fewer than 85,000 distinct CDR3 sequences, with roughly 15% as singletons. Sequenced sample: whole blood. The receptors derive from an adult who was a healthcare worker with PCR-confirmed SARS-CoV-2 infection or an uninfected control (not recorded which).

This clonotype was detected many times. This sequence joins TRBV29-1 and TRBJ2-1, with TRBD1 matching 7 bases. Germline CDR1 SQVTM, CDR2 ANQGSEA. The CDR3 has 13 residues. With V trimmed by 7 bases and J by 1 base, 4 bases remained unmatched. The CDR3 is CSGRQGSYNEQFF. The CDR3, as DNA: TGCAGCGGAAGACAGGGTTCCTACAATGAGCAGTTCTTC.

Many counts were recorded for this clonotype. This chain uses TRBV2 with TRBJ2-7; 8 nucleotides align to TRBD1. Germline CDR1 reads SNHLY; CDR2 reads FYNNEI. V shed 6 bases, J shed 0 bases, and the junction held 4 bases outside the gene matches. There are 14 residues in the CDR3. In nucleotides, the CDR3 is TGTGCCAGCAGCCGGGACAGGAGCTCCTACGAGCAGTACTTC. It specifies CASSRDRSSYEQYF.

This clonotype showed up many times. The CDR3 DNA reads as TGTGCCAGCATATATGGAAACACCATATATTTT. It encodes CASIYGNTIYF. This rearrangement joins TRBV6-1 to TRBJ1-3, with D uncertain. This CDR3 region has 11 residues. Trimming removed 7 bases at V and 3 bases at J, with 4 bases between. Germline CDR1 and CDR2: MNHNS and SASEGT.

There are many counts of this clonotype. The CDR3 region has the DNA TGTGCCAGTAGTGCCTCCGGGACGGGACTTAGCAATCAGCCCCAGCATTTT. Translated, it gives CASSASGTGLSNQPQHF. This chain links TRBV19 with TRBJ1-5; weak D call: TRBD1 (5 bases). V was cut by 5 bases and J by 0 bases, with 17 bases left in between. This CDR3 has 17 amino acids. Germline loops: CDR1 LNHDA, CDR2 SQIVND (reference sequence).

This clonotype was detected many times. The chain uses TRBV18 and TRBJ2-1, with TRBD1 matching over 8 bases. The length of the CDR3 is 14 residues. V lost 6 bases, J lost 8 bases, and 9 bases stayed unmatched. Germline CDR1 and CDR2: KGHSH and LQKENI. The DNA of the CDR3 is TGTGCCAGCTCTCGCGGACAGGGATGGGATGAGCAGTTCTTC. It specifies CASSRGQGWDEQFF.

Concerning this clonotype itself: This may stem from a read error, because a much larger clone lies one nucleotide away. The rearrangement joins TRBV11-2 to TRBJ2-7; tentative D call: TRBD1 (6 bases). Germline V lookup: CDR1 SGHAT, CDR2 FQNNGV. There are 13 residues in the CDR3. This CDR3 reads CASSPDSLWELYF. For the CDR3, the DNA is TGTGCCAGCAGCCCGGACAGTCTCTGGGAGCTGTACTTC.

This clonotype was detected a few times. The chain couples TRBV7-6 to TRBJ2-1, with 9 positions matching TRBD1. Per the germline V gene, CDR1 is SGHVS and CDR2 is FNYEAQ. The CDR3 covers 16 residues. The trim removed 5 bases at V and 6 bases at J, leaving 11 bases unmatched. CDR3: CASSPRTGVGGNEQFF. The CDR3 region has the DNA TGTGCCAGCAGCCCGCGGACAGGGGTAGGGGGCAATGAGCAGTTCTTC.

This chain uses TRBV6-1 with TRBJ2-3, with no clear D. CDR1 is MNHNS, CDR2 SASEGT, per germline. The germline V and J ends were trimmed by 6 bases and 2 bases, with 9 bases remaining between them. The CDR3 has 13 amino acids. CDR3 residues: CASSPFPTDTQYF. As DNA, the CDR3 is TGTGCCAGCAGCCCCTTCCCCACAGATACGCAGTATTTT.

This clonotype was recorded many times. The chain has TRBV3-1 and TRBJ2-1; 7 bases are shared with TRBD2. CDR1 and CDR2 from the germline V gene are LGHDT and YNNKEL (reference sequence). The junction had 6 bases not matched to a gene; V was cut back by 4 bases and J by 6 bases. The CDR3 covers 14 residues. CDR3 nucleotide sequence: TGTGCCAGCAGCCCCCGGGACTACACCAATGAGCAGTTCTTC. Translating gives CASSPRDYTNEQFF.

This clonotype was seen repeatedly, ten times or more. The V call is TRBV27, the J call TRBJ2-7; 9 bases line up with TRBD2. The CDR3 runs 16 residues. Germline CDR1 is MNHEY and CDR2 is SMNVEV (reference sequence). The trim removed 6 bases at V and 2 bases at J, leaving 11 bases unmatched. The CDR3 DNA sequence: TGTGCCAGCAGGCTAACGAGAGCGGGGGGTCCCTACGAGCAGTACTTC. Amino acid sequence: CASRLTRAGGPYEQYF.

Only a few counts were recorded for this clonotype. V and J are TRBV19 and TRBJ1-1; D gene unclear. With 7 bases removed from V and 1 base from J, the gap between germline ends came to 16 bases. In germline, CDR1 is LNHDA, CDR2 SQIVND (reference sequence). CDR3 length: 15 amino acids. In nucleotides, the CDR3 is TGTGCCAGTAATCCCTCGGGTCTCGGGAACACTGAAGCTTTCTTT. Its translation: CASNPSGLGNTEAFF.

This chain uses TRBV6-5 with TRBJ2-2; 9 bases line up with TRBD1. The ends lost 2 bases at V and 5 bases at J; junction bases unmatched: 12. Looked up from germline, CDR1 is MNHEY and CDR2 is SVGAGI. This CDR3 contains 18 residues. CDR3 loop: CASSYRATGGLRTGELFF. DNA of the CDR3: TGTGCCAGCAGTTACAGGGCCACAGGGGGCCTTCGTACCGGGGAGCTGTTTTTT.

Only a few counts were recorded for this clonotype. The rearrangement uses TRBV6-6 and TRBJ1-2, with TRBD1 as a possible D gene (5 bases). The length of the CDR3 is 13 residues. Germline lookup yields CDR1 MNHNY and CDR2 SVGAGI (reference sequence). V shed 5 bases and J shed 2 bases, with 9 bases lying between them. Written as DNA, the CDR3 is TGTGCCAGCAGTCGGCAGGGAAACTATGGCTACACCTTC. It is translated as CASSRQGNYGYTF.

A note on this clonotype: A much larger clone differs by one base, so this may be a read error. This chain joins TRBV2 and TRBJ1-1; TRBD1 is a possible D gene (5 bases). V was clipped by 6 bases and J by 1 base, with 6 bases between them. Germline V CDR1 and CDR2: SNHLY, FYNNEI. The CDR3 consists of 12 residues. CDR3 coding DNA: TGTGCCAGCAGAGACAGGAACACTGAAGCTTTCTTT. Its protein is CASRDRNTEAFF.

This clonotype was detected many times. CDR3 in amino acids: CASSYEGTGNTIYF. CDR3 nucleotides: TGTGCCAGCAGCTATGAGGGAACTGGAAACACCATATATTTT. The genes are TRBV11-2 and TRBJ1-3, with D uncertain. The CDR3 loop spans 14 amino acids. The V gene's germline CDR1 is SGHAT and CDR2 FQNNGV. V was trimmed by 4 bases and J by 2 bases, leaving 9 bases between them.

This clonotype was counted only a few times. The chain recombines TRBV15 with TRBJ2-1, with 10 positions matching TRBD2. V shed 5 bases and J 8 bases; nucleotides not matched to a gene: 6. The CDR3 is made up of 14 amino acids. Germline V lookup: CDR1 LNHNV, CDR2 YYDKDF (reference sequence). The CDR3 nucleotides are TGTGCCACCAGCCACCGGACTAGCGGCCATGAGCAGTTCTTC. Translation: CATSHRTSGHEQFF. The whole variable domain, filled in from reference TRBV15 and TRBJ2-1, reads DAMVIQNPRYQVTQFGKPVTLSCSQTLNHNVMYWYQQKSSQAPKLLFHYYDKDFNNEADTPDNFQSRRPNTSFCFLDIRSPGLGDTAMYLCATSHRTSGHEQFFGPGTRLTVL.

This clonotype was recorded at least ten times. This chain joins TRBV29-1 and TRBJ2-2, with D hard to call. CDR1 is SQVTM, CDR2 ANQGSEA, per germline. The CDR3 spans 16 residues. Trimming stripped 5 bases from V and 0 bases from J, with 16 bases between. The CDR3 loop reads CSVLPTDPSNTGELFF. CDR3 nucleotides: TGCAGCGTTCTCCCCACGGACCCTTCGAACACCGGGGAGCTGTTTTTT.